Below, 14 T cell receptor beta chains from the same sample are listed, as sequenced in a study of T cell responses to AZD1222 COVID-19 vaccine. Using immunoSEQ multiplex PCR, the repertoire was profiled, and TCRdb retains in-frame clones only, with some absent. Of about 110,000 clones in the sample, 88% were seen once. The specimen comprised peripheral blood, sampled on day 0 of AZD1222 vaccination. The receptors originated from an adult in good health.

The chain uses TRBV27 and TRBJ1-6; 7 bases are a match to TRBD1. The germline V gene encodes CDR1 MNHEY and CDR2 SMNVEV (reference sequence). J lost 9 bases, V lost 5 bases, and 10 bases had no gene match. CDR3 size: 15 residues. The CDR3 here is CASSDTTGKGSPLHF. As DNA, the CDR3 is TGTGCCAGCAGTGACACGACAGGGAAGGGTTCACCCCTCCACTTT.

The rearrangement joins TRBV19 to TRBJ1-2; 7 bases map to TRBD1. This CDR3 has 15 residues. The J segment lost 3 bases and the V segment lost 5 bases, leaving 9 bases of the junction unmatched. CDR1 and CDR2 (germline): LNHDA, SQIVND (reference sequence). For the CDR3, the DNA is TGTGCCAGTAGTCAACTATCCACAGGGGACTATGGCTACACCTTC. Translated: CASSQLSTGDYGYTF.

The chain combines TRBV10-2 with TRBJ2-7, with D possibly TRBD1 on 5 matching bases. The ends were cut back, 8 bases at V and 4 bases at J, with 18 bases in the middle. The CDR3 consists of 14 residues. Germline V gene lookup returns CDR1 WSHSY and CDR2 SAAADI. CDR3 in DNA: TGCGCCAGCGCTCCCGTGGCAGGGCTATACGAGCAGTACTTC. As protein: CASAPVAGLYEQYF.

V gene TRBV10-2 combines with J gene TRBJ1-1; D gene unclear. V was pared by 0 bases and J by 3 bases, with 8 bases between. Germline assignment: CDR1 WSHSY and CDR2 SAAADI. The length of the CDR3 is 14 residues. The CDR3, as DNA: TGCGCCAGCAGTGAGTCACCTTGGGACACTGAAGCTTTCTTT. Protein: CASSESPWDTEAFF.

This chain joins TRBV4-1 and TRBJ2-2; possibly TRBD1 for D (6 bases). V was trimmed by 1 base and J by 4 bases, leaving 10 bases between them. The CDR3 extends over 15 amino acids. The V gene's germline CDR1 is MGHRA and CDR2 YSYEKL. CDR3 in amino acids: CASSQAGVGTGELFF. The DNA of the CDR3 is TGCGCCAGCAGCCAAGCAGGGGTGGGCACCGGGGAGCTGTTTTTT.

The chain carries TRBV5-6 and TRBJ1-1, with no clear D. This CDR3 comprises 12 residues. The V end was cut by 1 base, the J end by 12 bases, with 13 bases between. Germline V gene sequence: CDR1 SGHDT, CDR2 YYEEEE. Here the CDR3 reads CASSLSGLATFF. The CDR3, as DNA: TGTGCCAGCAGCTTGTCCGGATTAGCTACTTTCTTT.

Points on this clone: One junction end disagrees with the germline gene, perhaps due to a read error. The CDR3 is CASSQDRMKTEAFF. In nucleotides, the CDR3 is TGTGCCAGCAGCCAAGACAGGATGAAGACTGAAGCTTTCTTT. The J gene is TRBJ1-1, the V gene TRBV3-1 (or the pseudogene TRBV3-2); no reliable D call. Germline CDR1 is LGHDT and CDR2 is YNNKEL (reference sequence). The CDR3 has 14 amino acids.

The chain's CDR3 is CASSSIGSPGNTIYF. The CDR3 region has the DNA TGTGCCAGCAGTTCGATCGGGAGCCCAGGAAACACCATATATTTT. The J gene is TRBJ1-3, the V gene TRBV25-1; D not certain. Germline V gene sequence: CDR1 MGHDK, CDR2 SYGVNS. The CDR3 has 15 amino acids. Trimming shortened V by 5 bases and J by 4 bases, and 15 bases separated the two germline ends.

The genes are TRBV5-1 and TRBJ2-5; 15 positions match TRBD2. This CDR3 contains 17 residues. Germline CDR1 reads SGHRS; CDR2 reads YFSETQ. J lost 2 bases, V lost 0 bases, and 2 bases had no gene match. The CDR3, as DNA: TGCGCCAGCAGCTTGGTTGGACTAGCGGGAGGGCAAGAGACCCAGTACTTC. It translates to CASSLVGLAGGQETQYF.

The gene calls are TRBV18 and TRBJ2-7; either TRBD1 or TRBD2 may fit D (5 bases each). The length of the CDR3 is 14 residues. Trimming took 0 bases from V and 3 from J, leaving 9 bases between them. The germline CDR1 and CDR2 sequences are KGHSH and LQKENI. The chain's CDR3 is CASSPPGPHYEQYF. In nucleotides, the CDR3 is TGTGCCAGCTCACCACCGGGACCGCACTACGAGCAGTACTTC.

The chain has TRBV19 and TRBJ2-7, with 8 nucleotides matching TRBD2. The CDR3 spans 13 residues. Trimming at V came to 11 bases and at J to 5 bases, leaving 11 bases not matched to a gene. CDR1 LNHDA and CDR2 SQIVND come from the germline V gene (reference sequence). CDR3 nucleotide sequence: TGTGCCGTTACAGGCGGGAGGTTCGACGAGCAGTACTTC. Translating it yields CAVTGGRFDEQYF.

CDR3 residues: CSVRGYQETQYF. DNA of the CDR3: TGCAGCGTCAGGGGTTACCAAGAGACCCAGTACTTC. V usage is TRBV29-1 and J usage is TRBJ2-5, with D possibly matching TRBD1 (6 bases). There are 12 residues in the CDR3. Trimming took off 6 bases at V and 0 bases at J, with 8 bases between the two ends. Germline CDR1 SQVTM, CDR2 ANQGSEA. Full variable domain (missing parts from reference TRBV29-1 and TRBJ2-5): SAVISQKPSRDICQRGTSLTIQCQVDSQVTMMFWYRQQPGQSLTLIATANQGSEATYESGFVIDKFPISRPNLTFSTLTVSNMSPEDSSIYLCSVRGYQETQYFGPGTRLLVL.

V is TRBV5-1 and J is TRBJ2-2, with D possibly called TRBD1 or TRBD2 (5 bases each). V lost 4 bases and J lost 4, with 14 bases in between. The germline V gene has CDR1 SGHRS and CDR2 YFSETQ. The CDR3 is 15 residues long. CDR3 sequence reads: CASSGRDLPTGELFF. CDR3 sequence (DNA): TGCGCCAGCAGCGGACGGGACCTACCCACCGGGGAGCTGTTTTTT. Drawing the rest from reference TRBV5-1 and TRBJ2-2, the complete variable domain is KAGVTQTPRYLIKTRGQQVTLSCSPISGHRSVSWYQQTPGQGLQFLFEYFSETQRNKGNFPGRFSGRQFSNSRSEMNVSTLELGDSALYLCASSGRDLPTGELFFGEGSRLTVL.

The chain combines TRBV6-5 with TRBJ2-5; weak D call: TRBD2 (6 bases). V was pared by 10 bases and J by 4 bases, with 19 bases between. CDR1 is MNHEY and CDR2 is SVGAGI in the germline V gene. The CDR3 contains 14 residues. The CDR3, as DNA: TGTGCCACGAAGAAAGGTTATAGCGGAGAGACCCAGTACTTC. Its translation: CATKKGYSGETQYF.